This entry lists 18 T cell receptor beta chains sequenced from one sample in a study of cytomegalovirus exposure and HLA in healthy donors. 13 Jbeta primers and 60 Vbeta primers were used for the PCR. Profiling relied on immunoSEQ multiplex PCR, and the TCRdb table lists in-frame clones only, not all of them. This table has 150,000 to 200,000 clones, around 81% appearing once. The material sequenced was PBMCs. The receptor set was obtained from a man aged 18 to 30 in good health and CMV-seronegative.

This chain links TRBV10-3 with TRBJ2-3; TRBD2 matches 8 bases. The germline V gene has CDR1 ENHRY and CDR2 SYGVKD. J lost 4 bases, V lost 4 bases, and 13 bases had no gene match. The CDR3 is made up of 17 amino acids. The CDR3 coding sequence is TGTGCCATCAGTGGCGGGAGGACCGAAATTACCTCAGATACGCAGTATTTT. This codes for CAISGGRTEITSDTQYF.

The chain joins TRBV6-1 to TRBJ1-4; D is undetermined. The germline V gene encodes CDR1 MNHNS and CDR2 SASEGT. The CDR3 is 15 amino acids. Deletions cut 6 bases from V and 0 bases from J, with 11 bases between. Written as DNA, the CDR3 is TGTGCCAGCAGGGGTCGGGGTGCAACTAATGAAAAACTGTTTTTT. This translates into CASRGRGATNEKLFF.

V usage is TRBV15 and J usage is TRBJ2-2, with D tentatively TRBD2 (5 bases). V was shortened by 2 bases and J by 8 bases, with 6 bases between the two germline ends. Per the germline V gene, CDR1 is LNHNV and CDR2 is YYDKDF (reference sequence). This CDR3 region has 12 residues. CDR3 nucleotides: TGTGCCACCAGCAGAACTAGGGGGGAGCTGTTTTTT. This codes for CATSRTRGELFF.

The chain uses TRBV5-8 and TRBJ2-5; TRBD1 is a possible D gene (6 bases). This CDR3 spans 17 amino acids. The V gene's germline CDR1 is SGHTS and CDR2 YDEGEE. V was pared by 0 bases and J by 5 bases, with 20 bases between. The CDR3 DNA reads as TGTGCCAGCAGCTTGGGATTCGGCAGGGGAAGTCGGGAGACCCAGTACTTC. Its translation is CASSLGFGRGSRETQYF.

The rearrangement links TRBV18 to TRBJ1-1, with D hard to call. With 3 bases removed from V and 3 bases from J, the gap between germline ends came to 14 bases. Germline CDR1 KGHSH, CDR2 LQKENI. The CDR3 extends over 15 amino acids. The CDR3 bases are TGTGCCAGCTCACCGACGCCTAGCGGTTACACTGAAGCTTTCTTT. Translating it yields CASSPTPSGYTEAFF.

The chain links TRBV6-1 to TRBJ1-2, with a weak D call TRBD1 (6 bases). The CDR3 extends over 15 amino acids. V gave up 0 bases and J gave up 4 bases, with 12 bases separating them. The V gene's germline CDR1 is MNHNS and CDR2 SASEGT. CDR3 residues: CASSEARGLGYGYTF. CDR3 sequence (DNA): TGTGCCAGCAGTGAAGCGCGGGGGCTGGGCTATGGCTACACCTTC.

The chain joins TRBV6-5 to TRBJ1-5; D not certain. Per germline, CDR1 MNHEY and CDR2 SVGAGI. This CDR3 has 13 amino acids. Trimming took off 8 bases at V and 5 bases at J, with 13 bases between the two ends. This chain's CDR3 is CASREGPDQPQHF. For the CDR3, the DNA is TGTGCCAGCCGGGAGGGCCCGGATCAGCCCCAGCATTTT.

This sequence joins TRBV5-4 and TRBJ2-2, with 8 bases identical to TRBD2. CDR1 and CDR2 from the germline V gene are SGHNT and YYREEE (reference sequence). The J segment lost 4 bases and the V segment lost 3 bases, leaving 5 bases of the junction unmatched. CDR3 length: 15 residues. The DNA for the CDR3 is TGTGCCAGCAGCTCGGGGGGGGGTGGCACCGGGGAGCTGTTTTTT. This codes for CASSSGGGGTGELFF.

V and J are TRBV4-3 and TRBJ2-2; 7 bases map to TRBD1. J lost 0 bases, V lost 4 bases, and 5 bases had no gene match. Germline V CDR1 and CDR2: LGHNA, YSLEER. There are 16 residues in the CDR3. In nucleotides, the CDR3 is TGCGCCAGCAGCCCCATGGGACAGTCGAACACCGGGGAGCTGTTTTTT. Protein product: CASSPMGQSNTGELFF.

By share, this clone ranks as medium-sized. CDR3 bases: TGTGCCAGTAGTACAGGGTTCTCCTACGAGCAGTACTTC. It translates to CASSTGFSYEQYF. V is TRBV19 and J is TRBJ2-7; TRBD1 is a possible D gene (5 bases). Germline V gene lookup returns CDR1 LNHDA and CDR2 SQIVND (reference sequence). CDR3 length: 13 residues. With 4 bases removed from V and 0 bases from J, the gap between germline ends came to 7 bases.

This clone came up a few times. V and J are TRBV28 and TRBJ1-5; tentative D call: TRBD1 (6 bases). Per the germline V gene, CDR1 is MDHEN and CDR2 is SYDVKM. The V end was cut by 2 bases, the J end by 2 bases, with 10 bases between. The length of the CDR3 is 15 residues. CDR3 sequence: CASSLIQGGNQPQHF. CDR3 DNA sequence: TGTGCCAGCAGTTTAATACAGGGCGGCAATCAGCCCCAGCATTTT.

CDR3 loop: CSAGTVYSYNEQFF. CDR3 nucleotide sequence: TGCAGCGCAGGGACAGTATACTCCTACAATGAGCAGTTCTTC. The chain has TRBV29-1 and TRBJ2-1, with 7 bases matching TRBD1. V lost 7 bases, J lost 0 bases, and 6 bases stayed unmatched. This CDR3 contains 14 residues. Germline assignment: CDR1 SQVTM and CDR2 ANQGSEA.

The rearrangement links TRBV29-1 to TRBJ1-1; 9 bases agree with TRBD1. The germline V gene encodes CDR1 SQVTM and CDR2 ANQGSEA. This CDR3 spans 14 amino acids. V lost 7 bases to trimming and J lost 0 bases; unmatched junction nucleotides: 6. The CDR3 DNA follows: TGCAGCGCTGCACGGACAGGGGTGAACACTGAAGCTTTCTTT. Protein: CSAARTGVNTEAFF. The full variable domain, its missing parts supplied by reference TRBV29-1 and TRBJ1-1, is SAVISQKPSRDICQRGTSLTIQCQVDSQVTMMFWYRQQPGQSLTLIATANQGSEATYESGFVIDKFPISRPNLTFSTLTVSNMSPEDSSIYLCSAARTGVNTEAFFGQGTRLTVV.

The gene calls are TRBV27 and TRBJ2-6, with 8 positions matching TRBD2. The junction had 8 bases not matched to a gene; V was cut back by 4 bases and J by 0 bases. The length of the CDR3 is 18 residues. Germline CDR1 MNHEY, CDR2 SMNVEV (reference sequence). CDR3 region: CASSYYSGDLSGANVLTF. The CDR3 bases are TGTGCCAGCAGTTATTATAGCGGGGACCTCTCTGGGGCCAACGTCCTGACTTTC.

The V and J genes are TRBV28 and TRBJ2-7; tentative D call: TRBD2 (6 bases). CDR1 MDHEN and CDR2 SYDVKM come from the germline V gene. The CDR3 is 14 amino acids. Trimming left V 4 bases short and J 3 bases short, with 13 bases between. CDR3 residues: CASSSRTTGYEQYF. CDR3 sequence (DNA): TGTGCCAGCAGTTCCCGGACTACGGGCTACGAGCAGTACTTC.

The chain has TRBV4-2 and TRBJ2-5, with TRBD2 as a possible D gene (5 bases). Between the trimmed V and J ends, which lost 3 bases and 5 bases, there was a span of 10 bases. The CDR3 extends over 13 amino acids. CDR1 and CDR2 (germline): LGHNA, YNFKEQ. The CDR3 loop is CASSQPPGETQYF. In DNA form, the CDR3 reads TGTGCCAGCAGCCAGCCTCCGGGGGAGACCCAGTACTTC.

In this sample, this clone turned up a few times. V gene TRBV2 combines with J gene TRBJ2-5, with 7 bases aligning to TRBD2. CDR1 is SNHLY and CDR2 is FYNNEI in the germline V gene. The CDR3 contains 15 residues. Trimming took 4 bases from V and 3 from J; bases not matched to a gene: 8. In DNA form, the CDR3 reads TGTGCCAGCAGTGGCCCGAGGGAGGGCAAAGAGACCCAGTACTTC. This translates into CASSGPREGKETQYF.

This chain joins TRBV19 and TRBJ1-5; 7 nucleotides match TRBD1. V was pared by 4 bases and J by 7 bases, with 7 bases of the junction left unmatched. Germline V lookup: CDR1 LNHDA, CDR2 SQIVND (reference sequence). The length of the CDR3 is 14 residues. CDR3 coding DNA: TGTGCCAGTAGTACGACAGGGTCGGGGCAGCCCCAGCATTTT. Protein: CASSTTGSGQPQHF.